The sequence of this T cell receptor beta chain was determined in a study of sequential checkpoint blockade in melanoma. In the study overall: First-line arms were nivolumab then ipilimumab, or the reverse, randomized 1:1. Each arm's sequence ended with maintenance nivolumab.

Profiling relied on immunoSEQ multiplex PCR, and the TCRdb table lists in-frame clones only, not all of them. The sample holds about 28,000 clones, about 72% seen once. By frequency in the sample, this clone is large (0.1 to 1%). Treatment specified: randomized to nivolumab then ipilimumab (arm A) or the reverse (arm B). No patient had prior DNA-damaging chemotherapy. Sorted cells were live CD3+CD8+, lacking CD19 and CD56, from PBMCs. CDR1 is MGHRA and CDR2 is YSYEKL in the germline V gene. This CDR3 has 13 amino acids. The V end was cut by 4 bases, the J end by 7 bases, with 10 bases between. The sequences come from CD8+ T cells sorted from blood (inferred from file names), collected from a patient given nivolumab and ipilimumab in sequence. The sequence was obtained from a human donor with melanoma. The chain has TRBV4-1 and TRBJ1-4; D remains ambiguous. CDR3 in amino acids: CASSLDGGEKLFF. The CDR3 DNA follows: TGCGCCAGCAGCCTAGACGGTGGTGAAAAACTGTTTTTT.